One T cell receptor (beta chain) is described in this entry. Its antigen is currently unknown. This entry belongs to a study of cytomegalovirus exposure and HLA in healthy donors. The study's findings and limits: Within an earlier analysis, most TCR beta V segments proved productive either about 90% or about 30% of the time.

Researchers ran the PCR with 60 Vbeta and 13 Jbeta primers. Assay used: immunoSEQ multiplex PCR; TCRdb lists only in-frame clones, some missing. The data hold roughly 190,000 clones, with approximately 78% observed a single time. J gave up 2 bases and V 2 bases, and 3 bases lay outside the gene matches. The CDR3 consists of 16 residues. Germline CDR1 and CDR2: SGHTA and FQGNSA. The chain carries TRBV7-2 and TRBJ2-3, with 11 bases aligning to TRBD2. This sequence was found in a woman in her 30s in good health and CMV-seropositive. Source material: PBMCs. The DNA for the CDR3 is TGTGCCAGCAGCTTAACTAGCGGGAGAATCACAGATACGCAGTATTTT. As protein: CASSLTSGRITDTQYF.